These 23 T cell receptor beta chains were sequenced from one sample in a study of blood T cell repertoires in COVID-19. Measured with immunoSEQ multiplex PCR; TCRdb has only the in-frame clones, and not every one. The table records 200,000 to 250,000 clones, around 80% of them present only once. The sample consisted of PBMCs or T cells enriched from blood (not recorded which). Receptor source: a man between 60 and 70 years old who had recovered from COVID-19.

The CDR3 protein is CASRAGAGNSPLHF. CDR3 nucleotides: TGTGCTAGCCGAGCGGGGGCCGGGAATTCACCCCTCCACTTT. This chain connects TRBV12-5 to TRBJ1-6; TRBD1 might be the D (6 bases). The CDR3 loop spans 14 amino acids. Germline CDR1 is LGHNT and CDR2 is FRNRAP. Between the trimmed V and J ends, which lost 9 bases and 7 bases, there was a span of 16 bases.

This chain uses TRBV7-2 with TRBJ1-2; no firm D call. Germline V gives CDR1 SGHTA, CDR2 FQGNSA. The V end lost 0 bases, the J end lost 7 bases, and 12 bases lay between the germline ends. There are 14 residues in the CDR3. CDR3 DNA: TGTGCCAGCAGCTTAGCGGTGGAGGGAGGTGGCTACACCTTC. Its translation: CASSLAVEGGGYTF.

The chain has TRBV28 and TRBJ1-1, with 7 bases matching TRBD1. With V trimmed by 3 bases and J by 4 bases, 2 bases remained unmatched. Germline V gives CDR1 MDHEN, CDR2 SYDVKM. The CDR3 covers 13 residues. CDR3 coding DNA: TGTGCCAGCAGTTTCTCAGGGGGCACTGAAGCTTTCTTT. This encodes CASSFSGGTEAFF.

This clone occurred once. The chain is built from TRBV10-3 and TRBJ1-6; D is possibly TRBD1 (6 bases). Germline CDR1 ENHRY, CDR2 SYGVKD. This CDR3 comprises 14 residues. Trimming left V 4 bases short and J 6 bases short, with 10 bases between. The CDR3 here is CAISGTDGNSPLHF. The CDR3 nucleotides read TGTGCCATCAGTGGGACAGACGGTAATTCACCCCTCCACTTT.

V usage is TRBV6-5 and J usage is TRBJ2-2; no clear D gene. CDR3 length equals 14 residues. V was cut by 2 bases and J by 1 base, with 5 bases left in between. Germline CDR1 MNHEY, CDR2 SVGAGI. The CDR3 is CASSYGVNTGELFF. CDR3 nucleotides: TGTGCCAGCAGTTACGGAGTGAACACCGGGGAGCTGTTTTTT.

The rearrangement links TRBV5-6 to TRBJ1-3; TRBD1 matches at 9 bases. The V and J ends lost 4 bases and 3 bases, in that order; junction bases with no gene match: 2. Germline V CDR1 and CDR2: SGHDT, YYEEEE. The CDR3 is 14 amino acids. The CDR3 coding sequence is TGTGCCAGCAGCGGGACAGGGTTTGGAAACACCATATATTTT. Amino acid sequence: CASSGTGFGNTIYF.

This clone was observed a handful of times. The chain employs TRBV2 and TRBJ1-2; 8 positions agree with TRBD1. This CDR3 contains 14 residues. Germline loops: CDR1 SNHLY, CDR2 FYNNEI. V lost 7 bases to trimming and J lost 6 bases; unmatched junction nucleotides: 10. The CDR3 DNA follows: TGTGCCAGCATGCCGGAAGTGACAGGGGATGGCTACACCTTC. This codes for CASMPEVTGDGYTF.

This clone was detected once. The chain's CDR3 is CASSKDTSQETQYF. The CDR3 DNA reads TGTGCCAGTAGTAAGGACACTTCCCAAGAGACCCAGTACTTC. This chain joins TRBV19 and TRBJ2-5; D is possibly TRBD1 (5 bases). The germline CDR1 and CDR2 sequences are LNHDA and SQIVND (reference sequence). The CDR3 runs 14 residues. Trimming removed 4 bases at V and 1 base at J, with 10 bases between.

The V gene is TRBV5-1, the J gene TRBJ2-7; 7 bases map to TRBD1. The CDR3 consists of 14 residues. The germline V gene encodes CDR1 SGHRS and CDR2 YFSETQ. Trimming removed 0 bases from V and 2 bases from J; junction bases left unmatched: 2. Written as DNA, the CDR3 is TGCGCCAGCAGCTTGGAACAGGGGCCCTACGAGCAGTACTTC. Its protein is CASSLEQGPYEQYF.

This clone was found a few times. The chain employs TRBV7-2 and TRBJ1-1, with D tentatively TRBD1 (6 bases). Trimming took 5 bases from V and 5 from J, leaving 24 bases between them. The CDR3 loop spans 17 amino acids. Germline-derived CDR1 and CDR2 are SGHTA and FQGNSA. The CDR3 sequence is CASSEGGGWGRRTEAFF. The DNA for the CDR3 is TGTGCCAGCAGCGAAGGGGGGGGATGGGGAAGGAGGACTGAAGCTTTCTTT.

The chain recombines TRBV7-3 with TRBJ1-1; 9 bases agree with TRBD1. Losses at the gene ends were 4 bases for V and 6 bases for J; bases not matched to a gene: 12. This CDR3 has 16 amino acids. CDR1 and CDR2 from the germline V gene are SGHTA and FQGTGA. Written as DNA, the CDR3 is TGTGCCAGCAGCTCAAACCCCGGGACAGGGCGTTCTGAAGCTTTCTTT. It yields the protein CASSSNPGTGRSEAFF.

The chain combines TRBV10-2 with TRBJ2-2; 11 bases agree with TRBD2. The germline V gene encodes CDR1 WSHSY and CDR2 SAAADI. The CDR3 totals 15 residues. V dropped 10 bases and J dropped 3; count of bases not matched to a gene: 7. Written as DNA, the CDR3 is TGCGCCATCAAGACTAGCGGGGACCACACCGGGGAGCTGTTTTTT. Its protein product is CAIKTSGDHTGELFF.

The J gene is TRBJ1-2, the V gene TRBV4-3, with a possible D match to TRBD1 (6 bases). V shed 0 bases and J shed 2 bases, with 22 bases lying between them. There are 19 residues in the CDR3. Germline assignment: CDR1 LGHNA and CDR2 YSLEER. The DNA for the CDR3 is TGCGCCAGCAGCCAAGATTTTGCGACAGGCGAACCTTCAAACTATGGCTACACCTTC. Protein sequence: CASSQDFATGEPSNYGYTF.

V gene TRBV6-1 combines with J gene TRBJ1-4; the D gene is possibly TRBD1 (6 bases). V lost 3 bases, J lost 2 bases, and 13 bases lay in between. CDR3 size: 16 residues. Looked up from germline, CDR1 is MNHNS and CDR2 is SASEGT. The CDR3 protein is CASSDSEGGTNEKLFF. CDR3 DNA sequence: TGTGCCAGCAGTGATTCTGAGGGGGGGACTAATGAAAAACTGTTTTTT.

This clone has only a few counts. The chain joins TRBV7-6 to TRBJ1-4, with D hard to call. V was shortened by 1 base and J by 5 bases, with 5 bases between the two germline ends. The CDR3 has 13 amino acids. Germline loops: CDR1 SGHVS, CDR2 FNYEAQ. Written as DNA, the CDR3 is TGTGCCAGCAGCTTAGGGCAGAATGAAAAACTGTTTTTT. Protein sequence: CASSLGQNEKLFF.

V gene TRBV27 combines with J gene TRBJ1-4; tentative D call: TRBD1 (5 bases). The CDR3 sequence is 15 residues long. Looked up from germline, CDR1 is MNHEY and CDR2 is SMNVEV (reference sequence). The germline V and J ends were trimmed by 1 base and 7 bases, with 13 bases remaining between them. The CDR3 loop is CASSLFGGAGEKLFF. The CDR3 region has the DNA TGTGCCAGCAGTTTATTTGGAGGGGCGGGTGAAAAACTGTTTTTT.

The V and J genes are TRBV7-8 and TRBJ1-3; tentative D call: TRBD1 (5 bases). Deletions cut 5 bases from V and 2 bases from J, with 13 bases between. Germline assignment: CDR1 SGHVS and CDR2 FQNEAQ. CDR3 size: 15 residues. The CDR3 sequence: CASSAPEGPGNTIYF. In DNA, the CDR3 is TGTGCCAGCAGCGCCCCGGAGGGGCCTGGAAACACCATATATTTT.

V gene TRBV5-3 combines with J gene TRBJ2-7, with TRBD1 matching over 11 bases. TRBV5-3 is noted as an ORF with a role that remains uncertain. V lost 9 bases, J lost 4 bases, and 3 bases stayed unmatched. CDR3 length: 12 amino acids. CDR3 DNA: TGTGCCAAGGACAGGGGGCAATACGAGCAGTACTTC. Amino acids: CAKDRGQYEQYF.

The CDR3 sequence: CATSIDRGNYGYTF. Written as DNA, the CDR3 is TGTGCCACCAGCATCGACAGGGGGAACTATGGCTACACCTTC. The genes are TRBV15 and TRBJ1-2; 9 bases agree with TRBD1. The germline CDR1 and CDR2 sequences are LNHNV and YYDKDF (reference sequence). The CDR3 is 14 residues long. V trimming: 4 bases; J trimming: 2 bases; junction bases outside the gene matches: 2.

The CDR3 loop reads CASSAGLGYTF. The CDR3 DNA reads as TGTGCCAGCAGCGCGGGATTGGGCTACACCTTC. The chain carries TRBV9 and TRBJ1-2; D remains unclear. The CDR3 length is 11 residues. Trimming removed 3 bases from V and 8 bases from J, with 8 bases in between. In germline, CDR1 is SGDLS, CDR2 YYNGEE.

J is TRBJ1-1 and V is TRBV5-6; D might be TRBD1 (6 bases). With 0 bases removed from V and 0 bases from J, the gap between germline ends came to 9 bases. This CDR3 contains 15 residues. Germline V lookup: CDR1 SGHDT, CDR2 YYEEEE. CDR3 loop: CASSLADRMNTEAFF. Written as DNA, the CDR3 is TGTGCCAGCAGCTTGGCCGACAGGATGAACACTGAAGCTTTCTTT.

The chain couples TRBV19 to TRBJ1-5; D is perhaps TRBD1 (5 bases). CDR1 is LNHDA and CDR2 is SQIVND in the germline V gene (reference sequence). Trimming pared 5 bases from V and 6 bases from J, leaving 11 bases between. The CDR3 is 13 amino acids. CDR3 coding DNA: TGTGCCAGTAGTCTGGGGGGTGGTCAGCCCCAGCATTTT. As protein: CASSLGGGQPQHF. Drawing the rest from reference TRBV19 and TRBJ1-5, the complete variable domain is DGGITQSPKYLFRKEGQNVTLSCEQNLNHDAMYWYRQDPGQGLRLIYYSQIVNDFQKGDIAEGYSVSREKKESFPLTVTSAQKNPTAFYLCASSLGGGQPQHFGDGTRLSIL.

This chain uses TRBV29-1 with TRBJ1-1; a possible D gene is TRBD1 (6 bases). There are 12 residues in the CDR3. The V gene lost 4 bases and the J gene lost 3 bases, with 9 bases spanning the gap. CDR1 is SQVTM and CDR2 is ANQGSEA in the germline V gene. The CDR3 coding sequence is TGCAGCGTTGCGACAGGACACACTGAAGCTTTCTTT. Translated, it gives CSVATGHTEAFF.